The subject of this entry is one T cell receptor beta chain. Its target is not known. Using immunoSEQ multiplex PCR, the repertoire was profiled, and TCRdb retains in-frame clones only, with some absent. The sample shows under 45,000 clones, approximately 78% of them seen only once. This sample was taken from a study of OX40 agonist ivuxolimab in advanced cancers. Notes on the study in general: More expanded clones were found, on average, in CD8+ than in CD4+ T cells.

Looked up from germline, CDR1 is GTSNPN and CDR2 is SVGIG (reference sequence). CDR3 length: 12 amino acids. The germline V and J ends were trimmed by 0 bases and 6 bases, with 6 bases remaining between them. The sequence was collected from an adult with an advanced solid tumor such as melanoma, head and neck, liver or kidney cancer. The rearrangement joins TRBV30 to TRBJ2-1, with D hard to call. The input for sequencing was CD4+ or CD8+ T cells sorted from blood, taken in a trial of the OX40 agonist ivuxolimab. The CDR3 region has the DNA TGTGCCTGGAGTGTAGACATCAATGAGCAGTTCTTC. Translation gives CAWSVDINEQFF.